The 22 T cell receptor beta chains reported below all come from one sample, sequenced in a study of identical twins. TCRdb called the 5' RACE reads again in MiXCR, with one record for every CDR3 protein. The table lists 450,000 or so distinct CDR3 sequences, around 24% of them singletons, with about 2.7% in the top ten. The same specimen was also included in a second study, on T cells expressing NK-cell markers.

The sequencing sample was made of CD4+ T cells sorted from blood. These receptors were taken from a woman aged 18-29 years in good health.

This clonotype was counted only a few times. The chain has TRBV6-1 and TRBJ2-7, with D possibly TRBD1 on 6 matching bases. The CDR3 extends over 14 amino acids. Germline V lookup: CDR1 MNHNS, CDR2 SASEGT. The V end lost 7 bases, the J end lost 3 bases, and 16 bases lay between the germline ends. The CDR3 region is CASTTGTVNYEQYF. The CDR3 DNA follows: TGTGCCAGCACCACAGGGACGGTCAACTACGAGCAGTACTTC.

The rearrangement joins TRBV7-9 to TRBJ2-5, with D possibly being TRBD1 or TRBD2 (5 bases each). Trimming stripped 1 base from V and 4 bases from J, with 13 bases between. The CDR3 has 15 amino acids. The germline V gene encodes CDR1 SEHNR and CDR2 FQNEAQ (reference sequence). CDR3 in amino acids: CASSLGYGGTETQYF. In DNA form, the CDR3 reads TGTGCCAGCAGCTTAGGCTATGGGGGTACAGAGACCCAGTACTTC.

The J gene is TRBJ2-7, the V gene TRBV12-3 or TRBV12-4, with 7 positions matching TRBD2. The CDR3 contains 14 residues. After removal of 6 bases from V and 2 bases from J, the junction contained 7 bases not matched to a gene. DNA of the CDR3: TGTGCCAGCAGCCCTTCGCTAGCGGCCTACGAGCAGTACTTC. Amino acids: CASSPSLAAYEQYF.

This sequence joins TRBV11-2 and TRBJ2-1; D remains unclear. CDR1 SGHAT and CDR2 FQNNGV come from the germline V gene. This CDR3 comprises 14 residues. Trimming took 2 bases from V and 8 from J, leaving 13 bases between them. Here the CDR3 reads CASSLLPTGDEQFF. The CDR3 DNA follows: TGTGCCAGCAGCTTACTTCCGACTGGGGATGAGCAGTTCTTC.

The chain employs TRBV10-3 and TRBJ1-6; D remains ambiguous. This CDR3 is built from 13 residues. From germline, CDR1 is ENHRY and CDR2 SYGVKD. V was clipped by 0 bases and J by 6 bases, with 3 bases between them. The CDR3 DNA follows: TGTGCCATCAGTGAGTCCAGTAATTCACCCCTCCACTTT. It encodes CAISESSNSPLHF.

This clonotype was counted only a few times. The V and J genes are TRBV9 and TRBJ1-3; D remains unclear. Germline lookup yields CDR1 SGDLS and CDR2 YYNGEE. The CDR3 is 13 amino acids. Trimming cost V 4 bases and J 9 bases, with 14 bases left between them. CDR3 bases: TGTGCCAGCAGCAACGGGCCAAGCGGCACCATATATTTT. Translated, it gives CASSNGPSGTIYF.

The CDR3 sequence is CASSKKVEAFF. Written as DNA, the CDR3 is TGTGCCAGTAGTAAAAAAGTGGAAGCTTTCTTT. The chain uses TRBV19 and TRBJ1-1; D is undetermined. Trimming shortened V by 4 bases and J by 8 bases, and 8 bases separated the two germline ends. CDR1 and CDR2 (germline): LNHDA, SQIVND (reference sequence). The CDR3 totals 11 residues.

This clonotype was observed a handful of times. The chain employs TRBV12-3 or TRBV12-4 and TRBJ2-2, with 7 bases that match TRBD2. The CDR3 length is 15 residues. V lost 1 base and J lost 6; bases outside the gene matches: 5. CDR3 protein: CASSLDGGSSGELFF. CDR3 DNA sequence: TGTGCCAGCAGTTTAGATGGCGGGAGTTCCGGGGAGCTGTTTTTT.

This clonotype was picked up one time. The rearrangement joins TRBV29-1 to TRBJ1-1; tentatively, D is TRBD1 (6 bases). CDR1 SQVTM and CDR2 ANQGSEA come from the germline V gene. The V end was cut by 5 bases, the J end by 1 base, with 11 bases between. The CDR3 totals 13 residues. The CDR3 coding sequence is TGCAGCGTTACGGGAGGGGGGAACACTGAAGCTTTCTTT. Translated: CSVTGGGNTEAFF.

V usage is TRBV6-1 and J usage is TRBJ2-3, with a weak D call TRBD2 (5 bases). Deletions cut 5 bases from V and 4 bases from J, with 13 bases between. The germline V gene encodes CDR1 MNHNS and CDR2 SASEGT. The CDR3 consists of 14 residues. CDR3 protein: CASSTTGLSDTQYF. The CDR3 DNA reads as TGTGCCAGCAGTACAACTGGACTTTCAGATACGCAGTATTTT.

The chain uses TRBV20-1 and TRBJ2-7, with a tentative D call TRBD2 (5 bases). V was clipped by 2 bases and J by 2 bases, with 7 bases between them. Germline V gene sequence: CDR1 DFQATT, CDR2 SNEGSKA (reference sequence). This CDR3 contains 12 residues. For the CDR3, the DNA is TGCAGTGCTAGACCCGGGGCCTACGAGCAGTACTTC. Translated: CSARPGAYEQYF.

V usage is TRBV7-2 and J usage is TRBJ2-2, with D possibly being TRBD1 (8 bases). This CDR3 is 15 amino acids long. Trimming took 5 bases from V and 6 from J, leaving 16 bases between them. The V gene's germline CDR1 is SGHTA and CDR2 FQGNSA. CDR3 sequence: CASSARQGRAGELFF. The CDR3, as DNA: TGTGCCAGCAGCGCCCGACAGGGGAGGGCCGGGGAGCTGTTTTTT.

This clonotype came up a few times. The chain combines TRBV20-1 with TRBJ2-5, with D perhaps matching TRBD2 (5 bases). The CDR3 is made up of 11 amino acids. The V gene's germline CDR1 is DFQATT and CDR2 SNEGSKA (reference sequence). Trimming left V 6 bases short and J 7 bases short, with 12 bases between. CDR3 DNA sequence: TGCAGTGCCCGGACTTTTACGACCCAGTACTTC. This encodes CSARTFTTQYF.

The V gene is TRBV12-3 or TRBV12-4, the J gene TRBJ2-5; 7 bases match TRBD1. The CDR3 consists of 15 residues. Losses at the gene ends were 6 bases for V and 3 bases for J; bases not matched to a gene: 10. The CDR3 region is CASRPHRDRKETQYF. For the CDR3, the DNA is TGTGCCAGCAGGCCCCACCGGGACAGAAAAGAGACCCAGTACTTC.

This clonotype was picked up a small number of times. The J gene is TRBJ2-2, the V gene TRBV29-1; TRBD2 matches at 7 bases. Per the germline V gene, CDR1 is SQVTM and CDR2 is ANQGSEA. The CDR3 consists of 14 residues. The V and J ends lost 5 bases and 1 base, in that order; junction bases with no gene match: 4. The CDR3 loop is CSVWTSMNTGELFF. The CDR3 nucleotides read TGCAGCGTTTGGACTAGTATGAACACCGGGGAGCTGTTTTTT.

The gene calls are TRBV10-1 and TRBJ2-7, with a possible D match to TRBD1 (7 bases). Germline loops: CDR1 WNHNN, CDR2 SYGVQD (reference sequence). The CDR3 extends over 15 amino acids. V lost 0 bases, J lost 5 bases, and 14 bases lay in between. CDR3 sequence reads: CASSESGQGGHEQYF. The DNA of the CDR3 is TGCGCCAGCAGTGAGTCCGGGCAGGGGGGCCACGAGCAGTACTTC.

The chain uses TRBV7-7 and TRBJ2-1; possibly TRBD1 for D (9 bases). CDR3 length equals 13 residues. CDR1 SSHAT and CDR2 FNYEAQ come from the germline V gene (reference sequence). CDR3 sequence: CASGIDRGDEQFF. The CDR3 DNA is TGTGCTAGCGGGATTGACAGGGGGGATGAGCAGTTCTTC.

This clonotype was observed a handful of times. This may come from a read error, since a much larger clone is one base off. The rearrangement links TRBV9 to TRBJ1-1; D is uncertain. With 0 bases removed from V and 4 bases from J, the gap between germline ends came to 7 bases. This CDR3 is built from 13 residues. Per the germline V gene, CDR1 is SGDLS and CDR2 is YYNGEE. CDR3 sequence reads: CASSVVEGTEAFF. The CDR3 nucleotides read TGTGCCAGCAGCGTAGTGGAGGGCACTGAAGCTTTCTTT.

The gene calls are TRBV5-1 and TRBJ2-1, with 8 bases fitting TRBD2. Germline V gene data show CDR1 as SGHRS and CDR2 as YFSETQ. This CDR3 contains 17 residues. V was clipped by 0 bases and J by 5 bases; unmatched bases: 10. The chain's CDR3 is CASSLDWGGRLNNEQFF. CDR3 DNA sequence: TGCGCCAGCAGCTTGGATTGGGGCGGGAGGCTTAACAATGAGCAGTTCTTC.

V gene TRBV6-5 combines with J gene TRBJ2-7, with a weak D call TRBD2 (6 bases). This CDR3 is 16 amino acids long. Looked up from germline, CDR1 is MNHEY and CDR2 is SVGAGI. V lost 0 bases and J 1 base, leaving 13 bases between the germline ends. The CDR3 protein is CASSYSRPSDSYEQYF. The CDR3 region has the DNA TGTGCCAGCAGTTACTCGCGTCCTAGCGATTCCTACGAGCAGTACTTC.

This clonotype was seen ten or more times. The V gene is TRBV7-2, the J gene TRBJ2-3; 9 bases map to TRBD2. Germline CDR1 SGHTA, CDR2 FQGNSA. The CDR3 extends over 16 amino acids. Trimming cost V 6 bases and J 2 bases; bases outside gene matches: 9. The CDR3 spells CASSLRLAVPTDTQYF. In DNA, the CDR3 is TGTGCCAGCAGTCTGAGACTAGCGGTCCCCACAGATACGCAGTATTTT.

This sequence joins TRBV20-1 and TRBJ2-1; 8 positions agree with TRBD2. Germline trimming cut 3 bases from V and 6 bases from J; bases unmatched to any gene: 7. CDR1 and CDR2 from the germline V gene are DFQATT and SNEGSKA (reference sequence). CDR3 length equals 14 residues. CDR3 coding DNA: TGCAGTGCTAGTACGGGGGGGGATCGCAATGAGCAGTTCTTC. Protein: CSASTGGDRNEQFF.